This entry lists 7 T cell receptor beta chains sequenced from one sample in a study of blood T cell repertoires in COVID-19. Clones were sequenced by immunoSEQ multiplex PCR, and TCRdb holds only the in-frame ones, with some missing. The sample carries under 90,000 clones, about 85% recorded once. Sequenced sample: peripheral blood. The receptors were sampled from a woman between 45 and 65 years old with COVID-19, enrolled during active disease.

The genes are TRBV4-1 and TRBJ1-5, with a possible D match to TRBD1 (6 bases). The CDR3 sequence is 15 residues long. Germline V gene data show CDR1 as MGHRA and CDR2 as YSYEKL. V gave up 4 bases and J gave up 3 bases, with 13 bases separating them. CDR3 residues: CASSRLRDTNQPQHF. The CDR3 region has the DNA TGCGCCAGCAGCCGCCTTCGGGACACCAATCAGCCCCAGCATTTT.

CDR3 nucleotides: TGTGCCAGCAGCTTAGCGACTAGCGGGAGGGATACGCAGTATTTT. It specifies CASSLATSGRDTQYF. The V call is TRBV7-2, the J call TRBJ2-3; TRBD2 matches 13 bases. Losses at the gene ends were 0 bases for V and 6 bases for J; bases not matched to a gene: 0. CDR1 is SGHTA, CDR2 FQGNSA, per germline. The CDR3 is made up of 15 amino acids.

This clone was seen only once. CDR3 in amino acids: CASSLRAEAFF. The CDR3 DNA reads TGTGCCAGCAGTTTGAGGGCTGAAGCTTTCTTT. The chain uses TRBV28 and TRBJ1-1, with no clear D. Germline V gene data show CDR1 as MDHEN and CDR2 as SYDVKM. Trimming left V 3 bases short and J 6 bases short, with 5 bases between. The CDR3 has 11 residues.

A few counts support this clone. The chain joins TRBV19 to TRBJ1-6; 9 nucleotides line up with TRBD1. The CDR3 contains 16 residues. The trim removed 8 bases at V and 4 bases at J, leaving 9 bases unmatched. Germline CDR1 reads LNHDA; CDR2 reads SQIVND (reference sequence). The CDR3 loop is CASRSPGTGYNSPLHF. The CDR3 bases are TGTGCCAGTCGATCGCCCGGGACAGGGTATAATTCACCCCTCCACTTT.

The V and J genes are TRBV6-4 and TRBJ1-5; D is unclear. The V and J ends lost 11 bases and 2 bases respectively, with 10 bases between them. The CDR3 covers 12 residues. The germline V gene encodes CDR1 MRHNA and CDR2 SNTAGT. The CDR3 DNA sequence: TGTGCCGGCTCAGGCGGCAATCAGCCCCAGCATTTT. It yields the protein CAGSGGNQPQHF.

The chain couples TRBV5-5 to TRBJ2-5; D perhaps matches TRBD2 (6 bases). Trimming shortened V by 7 bases and J by 7 bases, and 17 bases separated the two germline ends. The length of the CDR3 is 13 residues. Germline lookup yields CDR1 SGHKS and CDR2 YYEKEE (reference sequence). The CDR3 sequence: CASRLDSWGTQYF. CDR3 DNA: TGTGCCAGCCGACTAGATTCTTGGGGGACCCAGTACTTC.

V usage is TRBV9 and J usage is TRBJ2-5; 9 nucleotides align to TRBD1. The germline CDR1 and CDR2 sequences are SGDLS and YYNGEE. This CDR3 comprises 14 residues. After removal of 3 bases from V and 7 bases from J, the junction contained 7 bases not matched to a gene. CDR3: CASSALQGAATQYF. CDR3 coding DNA: TGTGCCAGCAGCGCACTACAGGGGGCAGCGACCCAGTACTTC.